Presented here are 8 T cell receptor beta chains from one specimen sequenced in a study of molecular identifiers for immune sequencing clone quantification. TCRdb called the PCR reads again in MiXCR, with one record for every CDR3 protein. The sample holds about 510,000 distinct CDR3 sequences; roughly a fifth are singletons and the top ten take about 0.78%. Sequences were obtained from naive CD8+ T cells from blood, with Jurkat cell RNA spiked in. This sample's subset: FACS-sorted CD8+CD4-CCR7+CD45RA+ naive T cells. These receptors all come from a human donor in good health. Some libraries in this study had Jurkat cell RNA spiked in.

The CDR3 nucleotides read TGCGCCAGCAGCCAAGATGGAAGGGGTAGGACTGAAGCTTTCTTT. As protein: CASSQDGRGRTEAFF. The chain links TRBV4-1 to TRBJ1-1; a weak D match, TRBD1 (5 bases). This CDR3 region has 15 residues. Trimming took off 0 bases at V and 5 bases at J, with 13 bases between the two ends. Germline CDR1 MGHRA, CDR2 YSYEKL.

On this clonotype itself: With a much larger clone just one base away, this may be a read error. The J gene is TRBJ2-3, the V gene TRBV20-1, with 9 bases lining up with TRBD2. CDR1 and CDR2 (germline): DFQATT, SNEGSKA (reference sequence). The CDR3 runs to 15 residues. CDR3 coding DNA: TGCAGTGCTGCCGACTTAGGGACTAGCACAGATGCGCAGTATTTT. Protein product: CSAADLGTSTDAQYF.

This clonotype was recorded at least ten times. This rearrangement joins TRBV2 to TRBJ2-7, with D possibly being TRBD2 (7 bases). The CDR3 runs to 14 residues. The germline V and J ends were trimmed by 4 bases and 2 bases, with 12 bases remaining between them. CDR1 and CDR2 from the germline V gene are SNHLY and FYNNEI. The CDR3 DNA follows: TGTGCCAGCAGTGGGGCGGGGGCTGCCTACGAGCAGTACTTC. It codes for CASSGAGAAYEQYF.

This clonotype was found many times. The chain recombines TRBV7-2 with TRBJ2-5; D may correspond to TRBD1 or TRBD2 (5 bases each). Germline CDR1 SGHTA, CDR2 FQGNSA. V shed 0 bases and J shed 1 base, with 18 bases lying between them. This CDR3 comprises 18 residues. The CDR3 here is CASSLALFTGTLQETQYF. The DNA of the CDR3 is TGTGCCAGCAGCTTAGCCCTTTTCACGGGGACCCTCCAAGAGACCCAGTACTTC.

This clonotype appeared many times. Here the CDR3 reads CASSFTGTSETDTQYF. The CDR3 DNA reads TGTGCCAGCAGCTTCACCGGGACTTCAGAGACAGATACGCAGTATTTT. This rearrangement joins TRBV7-9 to TRBJ2-3; D possibly corresponds to TRBD2 (6 bases). Trimming left V 3 bases short and J 3 bases short, with 16 bases between. This CDR3 contains 16 residues. Germline CDR1 reads SEHNR; CDR2 reads FQNEAQ (reference sequence).

This clonotype was seen at least ten times. The chain links TRBV11-2 to TRBJ2-3; 11 bases are a match to TRBD2. CDR1 is SGHAT, CDR2 FQNNGV, per germline. The CDR3 covers 16 residues. Trimming cost V 5 bases and J 3 bases; bases outside gene matches: 7. CDR3 nucleotides: TGTGCCAGCAGCGCGGCTAGCGGGGGGACGACAGATACGCAGTATTTT. Protein: CASSAASGGTTDTQYF.

This clonotype was observed a few times. The genes are TRBV20-1 and TRBJ2-3; D uncertain. Trimming shortened V by 0 bases and J by 0 bases, and 10 bases separated the two germline ends. Germline lookup yields CDR1 DFQATT and CDR2 SNEGSKA (reference sequence). The CDR3 runs 15 residues. DNA for the CDR3: TGCAGTGCTAGAGATCGGGCAGAAAGCACAGATACGCAGTATTTT. Protein sequence: CSARDRAESTDTQYF.

The chain couples TRBV5-4 to TRBJ2-2; TRBD1 matches 10 bases. Germline-derived CDR1 and CDR2 are SGHNT and YYREEE (reference sequence). V shed 4 bases, J shed 7 bases, and the junction held 7 bases outside the gene matches. This CDR3 has 15 amino acids. The CDR3 here is CASSEGQGLGGELFF. The CDR3 DNA reads as TGTGCCAGCAGCGAGGGACAGGGGTTGGGCGGGGAGCTGTTTTTT.